This record concerns one T cell receptor beta chain sequence. This CDR3 contains 16 residues. Unmatched junction bases numbered 9, after V lost 7 bases and J lost 1 base. Per germline, CDR1 SGHTA and CDR2 FQGTGA. The data were taken from a study of blood T cell repertoires in COVID-19. Profiled with immunoSEQ multiplex PCR; TCRdb holds only in-frame clones, not every one. The table lists approximately 400,000 clones, more than 80% of them singletons, with around 1.3% in the top ten. The sample taken for sequencing was peripheral blood. V gene TRBV7-3 combines with J gene TRBJ2-1; 8 nucleotides align to TRBD2. This TCR was sampled from a man aged 35 to 55 with acute or convalescent COVID-19. The CDR3 DNA reads TGTGCCAGCACCCAGGTGGCGGGGGGTTCCTACAATGAGCAGTTCTTC. Its translation: CASTQVAGGSYNEQFF.